The 25 T cell receptor beta chains below come from one sample, sequenced in a study of CD8 T cells in Susac syndrome. cDNA came from around 0.54 to 1 ug RNA primed by random hexamers. TCRdb independently ran MiXCR on the immunoSEQ multiplex PCR reads; one entry per CDR3 protein. Of approximately 120,000 distinct CDR3 sequences in the sample, over 90% were seen once. The sequenced material came from CD8+ T cells from PBMCs. The receptors here all came from a human donor with multiple sclerosis.

The gene calls are TRBV20-1 and TRBJ2-7; D uncertain. Looked up from germline, CDR1 is DFQATT and CDR2 is SNEGSKA (reference sequence). Trimming cost V 3 bases and J 6 bases, with 9 bases left between them. The CDR3 sequence is 11 residues long. The CDR3 reads CSARELGEQYF. CDR3 bases: TGCAGTGCTAGGGAATTAGGCGAGCAGTACTTC.

The chain links TRBV7-6 to TRBJ1-2, with 10 bases lining up with TRBD1. The CDR3 totals 16 residues. The trim removed 5 bases at V and 4 bases at J, leaving 10 bases unmatched. The germline CDR1 and CDR2 sequences are SGHVS and FNYEAQ. CDR3 coding DNA: TGTGCCAGCAGCCTAATCGGACAGGGGGACCCCTATGGCTACACCTTC. Translation gives CASSLIGQGDPYGYTF.

V is TRBV6-2 or TRBV6-3 and J is TRBJ1-2; D gene unclear. From germline, CDR1 is MNHEY and CDR2 SVGEGT. The germline V and J ends were trimmed by 2 bases and 5 bases, with 12 bases remaining between them. This CDR3 spans 14 amino acids. CDR3 region: CASSYGQVGYGYTF. In nucleotides, the CDR3 is TGTGCCAGCAGTTACGGGCAGGTCGGGTATGGCTACACCTTC.

J is TRBJ1-2 and V is TRBV10-3; D not certain. Looked up from germline, CDR1 is ENHRY and CDR2 is SYGVKD. Deletions cut 2 bases from V and 7 bases from J, with 11 bases between. The CDR3 has 13 amino acids. The CDR3 is CAISEQWASGYTF. The DNA for the CDR3 is TGTGCCATCAGTGAGCAGTGGGCCAGTGGCTACACCTTC.

The chain combines TRBV11-2 with TRBJ2-7; possible D gene TRBD2, 5 bases. Germline CDR1 and CDR2: SGHAT and FQNNGV. The CDR3 has 15 amino acids. Trimming took 3 bases from V and 0 from J, leaving 12 bases between them. The CDR3 DNA reads TGTGCCAGCAGCTTTCGACGGGGAAGCTCCTACGAGCAGTACTTC. Translating gives CASSFRRGSSYEQYF.

This chain connects TRBV9 to TRBJ2-7; D gene uncertain. V was shortened by 0 bases and J by 2 bases, with 6 bases between the two germline ends. Germline assignment: CDR1 SGDLS and CDR2 YYNGEE. The CDR3 is 13 amino acids. The CDR3 DNA reads TGTGCCAGCAGCGTAGGTCCGGCCTACGAGCAGTACGTC. It encodes CASSVGPAYEQYV.

The rearrangement joins TRBV11-3 to TRBJ2-1; no firm D call. V lost 3 bases to trimming and J lost 2 bases, with 11 bases between them. Germline V gives CDR1 SGHNT, CDR2 YENEEA. The CDR3 runs 15 residues. The CDR3 DNA follows: TGTGCCAGCAGCTTGTATACGGACCCCTACAATGAGCAGTTCTTC. This codes for CASSLYTDPYNEQFF.

The rearrangement links TRBV4-1 to TRBJ2-1; 14 bases are shared with TRBD2. Germline V gene data show CDR1 as MGHRA and CDR2 as YSYEKL. The CDR3 covers 15 residues. The J segment lost 8 bases and the V segment lost 4 bases, leaving 4 bases of the junction unmatched. The DNA of the CDR3 is TGCGCCAGCAGCCTAGGGACTAGCGGGGGCTATGAGCAGTTCTTC. Its protein product is CASSLGTSGGYEQFF.

The rearrangement links TRBV4-1 to TRBJ2-1; D gene uncertain. V shed 1 base and J shed 10 bases, with 14 bases lying between them. The CDR3 has 14 residues. Germline CDR1 reads MGHRA; CDR2 reads YSYEKL. In DNA, the CDR3 is TGCGCCAGCAGCCAAGGGTTAGGGCTGATGGAGCAGTTCTTC. This gives the protein CASSQGLGLMEQFF.

This clonotype was observed a few times. This chain uses TRBV7-9 with TRBJ2-7, with D possibly TRBD1 on 6 matching bases. This CDR3 comprises 13 residues. The V and J ends lost 3 bases and 0 bases respectively, with 6 bases between them. Germline V lookup: CDR1 SEHNR, CDR2 FQNEAQ (reference sequence). CDR3 sequence: CASSLDSSYEQYF. CDR3 nucleotides: TGTGCCAGCAGCTTGGACAGCTCCTACGAGCAGTACTTC.

The genes are TRBV5-6 and TRBJ2-7, with TRBD2 matching 14 bases. This CDR3 region has 15 residues. Germline loops: CDR1 SGHDT, CDR2 YYEEEE. V lost 2 bases and J lost 6; bases outside the gene matches: 4. The CDR3 reads CASSFGTSGGAEQYV. The CDR3 bases are TGTGCCAGCAGCTTTGGGACTAGCGGGGGAGCCGAGCAGTACGTC.

The chain is built from TRBV20-1 and TRBJ2-1; D may be TRBD1 or TRBD2 (5 bases each). The CDR3 is made up of 15 amino acids. V was pared by 3 bases and J by 5 bases, with 17 bases between. Per germline, CDR1 DFQATT and CDR2 SNEGSKA (reference sequence). CDR3 amino acids: CSARGERNANNEQFF. The CDR3 bases are TGCAGTGCTAGGGGGGAGCGGAACGCAAACAATGAGCAGTTCTTC.

The CDR3 loop reads CAIRTSGGEKTQYF. DNA for the CDR3: TGTGCCATCAGGACTAGCGGGGGGGAGAAGACCCAGTACTTC. The chain couples TRBV10-3 to TRBJ2-5; 14 bases line up with TRBD2. V dropped 6 bases and J dropped 6; count of bases not matched to a gene: 3. Per germline, CDR1 ENHRY and CDR2 SYGVKD. The length of the CDR3 is 14 residues.

As for this clonotype: One end of the junction is discordant with germline, which a read error may explain. The chain is built from TRBV7-7 and TRBJ2-2; D is possibly TRBD2 (5 bases). This CDR3 region has 16 residues. Germline CDR1 SSHAT, CDR2 FNYEAQ (reference sequence). As DNA, the CDR3 is TGTGCTAGCAGTCCGTCCTTTCCGGGAAGCGCCGGGGAGCTGTTTTTT. As protein: CASSPSFPGSAGELFF.

V and J are TRBV6-1 and TRBJ1-4; 7 bases are a match to TRBD1. Trimming took 0 bases from V and 8 from J; bases not matched to a gene: 15. This CDR3 region has 18 residues. CDR1 is MNHNS, CDR2 SASEGT, per germline. The CDR3 region has the DNA TGTGCCAGCAGTGAAGCTTTCGCGACAGGGATCAAGAGCGAAAAACTGTTTTTT. Translating it yields CASSEAFATGIKSEKLFF.

The table lists this clonotype with a count of one. The rearrangement links TRBV6-2 or TRBV6-3 to TRBJ1-1; D unresolved. V was pared by 2 bases and J by 1 base, with 8 bases between. Looked up from germline, CDR1 is MNHEY and CDR2 is SVGEGT. This CDR3 has 14 amino acids. The CDR3 region is CASSYDKRNTEAFF. The CDR3 nucleotides read TGTGCCAGCAGTTACGACAAAAGGAACACTGAAGCTTTCTTT.

The chain joins TRBV29-1 to TRBJ2-1; TRBD2 aligns across 10 bases. The CDR3 is 14 amino acids. Germline-derived CDR1 and CDR2 are SQVTM and ANQGSEA. After removal of 4 bases from V and 4 bases from J, the junction contained 4 bases not matched to a gene. The CDR3 loop is CSVARAGGYNEQFF. The CDR3 DNA reads as TGCAGCGTTGCGCGAGCGGGAGGGTACAATGAGCAGTTCTTC.

This clonotype was counted a single time. This chain joins TRBV19 and TRBJ2-1, with 9 bases that match TRBD1. Germline CDR1 LNHDA, CDR2 SQIVND (reference sequence). The CDR3 length is 14 residues. J was trimmed by 9 bases and V by 10 bases; bases with no gene match: 13. The CDR3 DNA reads as TGTGCCACAAACAGGGGACAGGGCTTTGTTGAGCAGTTCTTC. It codes for CATNRGQGFVEQFF.

The rearrangement joins TRBV3-1 to TRBJ1-1, with 12 nucleotides matching TRBD1. Germline V lookup: CDR1 LGHDT, CDR2 YNNKEL (reference sequence). The CDR3 totals 16 residues. V lost 7 bases, J lost 1 base, and 7 bases stayed unmatched. This CDR3 reads CASTGTGGDGNTEAFF. In DNA, the CDR3 is TGTGCCAGCACCGGGACAGGGGGCGATGGGAACACTGAAGCTTTCTTT.

The CDR3 DNA reads as TGTGCCAGCAGTTTATTTTACACAGATACGCAGTATTTT. This gives the protein CASSLFYTDTQYF. This chain links TRBV27 with TRBJ2-3; D uncertain. Trimming removed 1 base at V and 2 bases at J, with 4 bases between. The CDR3 consists of 13 residues. The germline V gene encodes CDR1 MNHEY and CDR2 SMNVEV (reference sequence).

The chain uses TRBV3-1 and TRBJ2-1; a weak D match, TRBD2 (6 bases). Germline lookup yields CDR1 LGHDT and CDR2 YNNKEL (reference sequence). The ends were cut back, 0 bases at V and 8 bases at J, with 23 bases in the middle. This CDR3 is 18 amino acids long. The CDR3, as DNA: TGTGCCAGCAGCCAAGAGTTCCCTAGGAGGGGTAGAGACGATGAGCAGTTCTTC. It specifies CASSQEFPRRGRDDEQFF.

This chain links TRBV29-1 with TRBJ2-2; D gene ambiguous. The CDR3 totals 14 residues. Per germline, CDR1 SQVTM and CDR2 ANQGSEA. V lost 7 bases, J lost 1 base, and 13 bases lay in between. CDR3 protein: CSGISGLNTGELFF. The DNA of the CDR3 is TGCAGCGGCATCTCGGGCTTGAACACCGGGGAGCTGTTTTTT.

The chain joins TRBV9 to TRBJ1-2; D remains unclear. This CDR3 has 13 amino acids. V was trimmed by 5 bases and J by 4 bases, leaving 12 bases between them. CDR1 and CDR2 from the germline V gene are SGDLS and YYNGEE. The CDR3 DNA follows: TGTGCCAGCAGAACACAGAGCTCCTATGGCTACACCTTC. It translates to CASRTQSSYGYTF.

V usage is TRBV7-9 and J usage is TRBJ2-1, with D perhaps matching TRBD1 or TRBD2 (6 bases each). With 5 bases removed from V and 0 bases from J, the gap between germline ends came to 17 bases. Germline CDR1 reads SEHNR; CDR2 reads FQNEAQ (reference sequence). The CDR3 length is 17 residues. The CDR3 spells CASSPPGGGNSYNEQFF. In DNA form, the CDR3 reads TGTGCCAGCAGCCCCCCCGGGGGCGGGAACTCCTACAATGAGCAGTTCTTC.

The V and J genes are TRBV4-1 and TRBJ2-5; 10 positions match TRBD2. Per the germline V gene, CDR1 is MGHRA and CDR2 is YSYEKL. V gave up 1 base and J gave up 5 bases; unmatched junction bases: 7. This CDR3 region has 16 residues. The CDR3 DNA reads as TGCGCCAGCAGCCAAGTCAGCGGGGGGGCCGGGGAGACCCAGTACTTC. It specifies CASSQVSGGAGETQYF.